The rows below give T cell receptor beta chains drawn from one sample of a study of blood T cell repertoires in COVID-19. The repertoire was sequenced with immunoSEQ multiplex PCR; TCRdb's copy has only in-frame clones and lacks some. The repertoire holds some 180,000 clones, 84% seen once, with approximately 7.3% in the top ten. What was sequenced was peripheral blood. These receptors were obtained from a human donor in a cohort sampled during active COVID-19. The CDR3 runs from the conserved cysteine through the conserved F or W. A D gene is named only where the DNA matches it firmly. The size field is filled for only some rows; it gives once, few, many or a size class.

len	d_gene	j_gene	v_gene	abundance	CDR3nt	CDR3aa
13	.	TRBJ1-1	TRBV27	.	TGTGCCAGCAGTATCACAGGGAACACTGAAGCTTTCTTT	CASSITGNTEAFF
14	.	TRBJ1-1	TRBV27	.	TGTGCCAGCAGTCCGCCGACTGGGAACACTGAAGCTTTCTTT	CASSPPTGNTEAFF
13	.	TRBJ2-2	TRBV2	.	TGTGCCAGCGGAGAGATTGGAGTGGGGGAGCTGTTTTTT	CASGEIGVGELFF
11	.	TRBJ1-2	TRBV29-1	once	TGCAGCGTTGAAAACTGGAGTAAGTCCACCTTC	CSVENWSKSTF
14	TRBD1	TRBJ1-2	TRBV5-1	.	TGCGCCAGCAGCCCGACAGGGGCCGGGTATGGCTACACCTTC	CASSPTGAGYGYTF
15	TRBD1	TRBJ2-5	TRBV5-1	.	TGCGCCAGCAGCTTGCGGACAGGGGGGAGGGAGACCCAGTACTTC	CASSLRTGGRETQYF
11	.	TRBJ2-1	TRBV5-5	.	TGTGCCAGCAGCTGGGGGGATGAGCAGTTCTTC	CASSWGDEQFF
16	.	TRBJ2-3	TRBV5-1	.	TGCGCCAGCAGCATCCCATCTGACTCTCGCACAGATACGCAGTATTTT	CASSIPSDSRTDTQYF
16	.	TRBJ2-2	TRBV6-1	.	TGTGCCAGCAGTGAAACTCGTGCCTTTGGCACCGGGGAGCTGTTTTTT	CASSETRAFGTGELFF
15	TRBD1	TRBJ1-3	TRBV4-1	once	TGCGCCAGCAGTCTAGCAGGGGGCTCAGGAAACACCATATATTTT	CASSLAGGSGNTIYF
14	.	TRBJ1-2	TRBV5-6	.	TGTGCCAGCAGCTTGGGCAGGGGTGGCTATGGCTACACCTTC	CASSLGRGGYGYTF
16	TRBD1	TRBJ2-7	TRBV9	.	TGTGCCAGCAGCGTAAGGCCCGGGACAGGGGTTGCCGAGCAGTACTTC	CASSVRPGTGVAEQYF
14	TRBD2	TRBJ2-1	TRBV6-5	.	TGTGCCAGCAGCACGGGGGGGCCCTACAATGAGCAGTTCTTC	CASSTGGPYNEQFF
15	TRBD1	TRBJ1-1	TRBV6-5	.	TGTGCCAGCAGCCTCGGGACAGGAGAGAACACTGAAGCTTTCTTT	CASSLGTGENTEAFF
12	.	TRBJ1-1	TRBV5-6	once	TGTGCCAGCAGCTCGGTGAACAGGAGAGCTTTCTTT	CASSSVNRRAFF
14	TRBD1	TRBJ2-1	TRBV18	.	TGTGCCAGCTCTCGGGACAGTAGTTACAATGAGCAGTTCTTC	CASSRDSSYNEQFF
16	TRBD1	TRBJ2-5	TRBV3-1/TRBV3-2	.	TGTGCCAGCAAGACAGGGGACTCAGACTCCGAAGAGACCCAGTACTTC	CASKTGDSDSEETQYF
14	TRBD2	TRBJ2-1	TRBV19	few	TGTGCCAGTACCAAAGGCGGGGGTCTAGGTGAGCAGTTCTTC	CASTKGGGLGEQFF
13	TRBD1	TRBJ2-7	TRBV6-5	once	TGTGCCAGCAGCCTGGACAGGGCTTACGAGCAGTACTTC	CASSLDRAYEQYF
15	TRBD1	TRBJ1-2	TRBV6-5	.	TGTGCCAGCAGTTATGGCTCGGGACAGGAATATGGCTACACCTTC	CASSYGSGQEYGYTF
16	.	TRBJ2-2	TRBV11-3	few	TGTGCCAGCAGCTTAGGTGGGGGGACGAACACCGGGGAGCTGTTTTTT	CASSLGGGTNTGELFF
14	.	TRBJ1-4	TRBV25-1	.	TGTGCCAGCAGTGGGACAGCAACTAATGAAAAACTGTTTTTT	CASSGTATNEKLFF
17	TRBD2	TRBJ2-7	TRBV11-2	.	TGTGCCAGCAGCCGGGGACTAGCGGGGGCATTCTCCTACGAGCAGTACTTC	CASSRGLAGAFSYEQYF
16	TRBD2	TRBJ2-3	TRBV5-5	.	TGTGCCAGCAGCTTGGGGGGACTAGCGGCCACAGATACGCAGTATTTT	CASSLGGLAATDTQYF
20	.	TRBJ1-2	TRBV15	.	TGTGCCACCAGCAAGGGGAGCACTTATAACACCCGGGGGTTACGATGGGGCTACACCTTC	CATSKGSTYNTRGLRWGYTF
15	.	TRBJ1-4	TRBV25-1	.	TGTGCCAGCAGTGGGACAGAGTCAACTAATGAAAAACTGTTTTTT	CASSGTESTNEKLFF
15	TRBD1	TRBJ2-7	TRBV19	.	TGTGCCAGTAGTTCCCCCGGGACAGCAGTTTTCGAGCAGTACTTC	CASSSPGTAVFEQYF
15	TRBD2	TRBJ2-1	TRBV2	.	TGTGCCAGCAGTGACGGGCTAGCGGTATACAATGAGCAGTTCTTC	CASSDGLAVYNEQFF
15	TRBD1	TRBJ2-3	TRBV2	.	TGTGCCAGCTCCTCCCGGGACAGATTAACAGATACGCAGTATTTT	CASSSRDRLTDTQYF
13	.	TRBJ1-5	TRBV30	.	TGTGCCCCCTCCTCGGGGGGCGATCAGCCCCAGCATTTT	CAPSSGGDQPQHF
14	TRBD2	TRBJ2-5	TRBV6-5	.	TGTGCCAGCAGTATAGCGGGGGCCCTGTGGACCCAGTACTTC	CASSIAGALWTQYF
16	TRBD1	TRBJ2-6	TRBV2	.	TGTGCCAGTACTGATATCAGGGGGCCCGGGGCCAACGTCCTGACTTTC	CASTDIRGPGANVLTF
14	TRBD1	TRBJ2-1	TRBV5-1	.	TGCGCCAGCAGTCGGGACAGGGGTTACAATGAGCAGTTCTTC	CASSRDRGYNEQFF
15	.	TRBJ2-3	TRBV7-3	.	TGTGCCAGCAGCGTCACAGGGGGAGGGACAGATACGCAGTATTTT	CASSVTGGGTDTQYF
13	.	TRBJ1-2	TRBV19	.	TGTGCCAGTAAGGTTGAGGGATCGGGGGGCTACACCTTC	CASKVEGSGGYTF
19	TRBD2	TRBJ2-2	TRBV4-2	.	TGTGCCAGCAGCCAAGAGGTTGTGAGCGGGGGGGCGAACACCGGGGAGCTGTTTTTT	CASSQEVVSGGANTGELFF
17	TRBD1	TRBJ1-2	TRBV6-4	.	TGTGCCAGCAGTGACTCGAAGCGGACAGGGGGCAACTATGGCTACACCTTC	CASSDSKRTGGNYGYTF
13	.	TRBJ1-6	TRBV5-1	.	TGCGCCAGCAGCTTGGACGGTAATTCACCCCTCCACTTT	CASSLDGNSPLHF
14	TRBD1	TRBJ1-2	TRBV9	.	TGTGCCAGCAGCGTAGCCCCTACAGGGGATGGCTACACCTTC	CASSVAPTGDGYTF
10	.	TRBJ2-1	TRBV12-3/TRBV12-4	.	TGTGCCAGCAGCAGCAATGAGCAGTTCTTC	CASSSNEQFF
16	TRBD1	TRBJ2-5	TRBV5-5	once	TGTGCCAGCAGCCCTAGGACAGGGGGCGAAGGAGAGACCCAGTACTTC	CASSPRTGGEGETQYF
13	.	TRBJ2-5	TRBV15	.	TGTGCCACCAGCAGAGATTACGGTGAGACCCAGTACTTC	CATSRDYGETQYF
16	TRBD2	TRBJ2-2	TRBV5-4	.	TGTGCCAGCAGCACAATAGCGGGGGGCAACACCGGGGAGCTGTTTTTT	CASSTIAGGNTGELFF
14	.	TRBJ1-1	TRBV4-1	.	TGCGCCAGCAGCCAAGGAGGGTTGAACACTGAAGCTTTCTTT	CASSQGGLNTEAFF
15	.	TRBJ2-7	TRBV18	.	TGTGCCAGCTCACCCGGAGCTCCAGGGATCTACGAGCAGTACTTC	CASSPGAPGIYEQYF
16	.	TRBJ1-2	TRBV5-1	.	TGCGCCAGCAGTTTAGGACAGACCACTGGGGCCTATGGCTACACCTTC	CASSLGQTTGAYGYTF
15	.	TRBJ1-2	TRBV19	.	TGTGCCAGTAGTATGGCACAGTCCTTGGTCTATGGCTACACCTTC	CASSMAQSLVYGYTF
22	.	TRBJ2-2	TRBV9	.	TGTGCCAGCAGCAACCCACCGGGGAATCAGGGGCTAGCCCCTGTAAACACCGGGGAGCTGTTTTTT	CASSNPPGNQGLAPVNTGELFF
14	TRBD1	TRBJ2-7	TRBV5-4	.	TGTGCCAGCAGCCTCGGACAGGGAGCCTACGAGCAGTACTTC	CASSLGQGAYEQYF
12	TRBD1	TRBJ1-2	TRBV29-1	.	TGCAGCGCCGGACAGGGAGAGTATGGCTACACCTTC	CSAGQGEYGYTF
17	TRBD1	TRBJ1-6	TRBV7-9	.	TGTGCCAGCAGCTTAGGTGGGACAGGGAGGAGAAATTCACCCCTCCACTTT	CASSLGGTGRRNSPLHF
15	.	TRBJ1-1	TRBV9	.	TGTGCCAGCAGCGTTGGAGGGGAAATGAACACTGAAGCTTTCTTT	CASSVGGEMNTEAFF
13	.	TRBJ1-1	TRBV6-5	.	TGTGCCAGCAGAAGACCGGGGGGGACTGAAGCTTTCTTT	CASRRPGGTEAFF
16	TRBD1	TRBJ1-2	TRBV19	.	TGTGCCAGTAGTCCGAGGACAGGGAGGAGTCTCTATGGCTACACCTTC	CASSPRTGRSLYGYTF
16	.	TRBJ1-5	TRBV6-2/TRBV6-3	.	TGTGCCAGCAGTTACAGGTCGACAGGCCGAGTACAGCCCCAGCATTTT	CASSYRSTGRVQPQHF
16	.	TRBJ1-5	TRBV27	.	TGTGCCAGCAGTTTATCCCGGGAGTATAGCAATCAGCCCCAGCATTTT	CASSLSREYSNQPQHF
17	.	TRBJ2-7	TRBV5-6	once	TGTGCCAGCAGCTTGGGGGCAGGACAGTCAGTCTCCTACGAGCAGTACTTC	CASSLGAGQSVSYEQYF